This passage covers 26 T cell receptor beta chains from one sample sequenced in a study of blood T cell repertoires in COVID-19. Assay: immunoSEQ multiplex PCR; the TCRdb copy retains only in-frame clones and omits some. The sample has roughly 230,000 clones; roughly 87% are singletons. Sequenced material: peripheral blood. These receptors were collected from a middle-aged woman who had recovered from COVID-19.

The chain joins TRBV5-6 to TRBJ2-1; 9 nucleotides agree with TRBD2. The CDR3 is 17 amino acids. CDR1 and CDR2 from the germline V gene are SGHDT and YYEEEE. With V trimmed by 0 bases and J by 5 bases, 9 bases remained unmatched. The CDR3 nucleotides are TGTGCCAGCAGCTTGGAGGTAGCGGGGGATCTCAACAATGAGCAGTTCTTC. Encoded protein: CASSLEVAGDLNNEQFF.

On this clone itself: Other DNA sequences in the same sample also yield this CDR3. This CDR3 is CASSVGGRGTDTQYF. The CDR3 DNA reads as TGTGCCAGCAGCGTAGGTGGCAGGGGCACAGATACGCAGTATTTT. The chain carries TRBV9 and TRBJ2-3; D is perhaps TRBD1 (5 bases). Trimming removed 0 bases from V and 1 base from J, with 9 bases in between. Germline V lookup: CDR1 SGDLS, CDR2 YYNGEE. This CDR3 comprises 15 residues.

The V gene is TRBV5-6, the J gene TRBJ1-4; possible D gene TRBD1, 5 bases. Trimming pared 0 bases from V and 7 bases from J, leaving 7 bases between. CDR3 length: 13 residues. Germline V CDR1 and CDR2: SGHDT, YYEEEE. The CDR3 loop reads CASSLGGPEKLFF. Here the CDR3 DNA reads TGTGCCAGCAGCTTGGGGGGCCCTGAAAAACTGTTTTTT.

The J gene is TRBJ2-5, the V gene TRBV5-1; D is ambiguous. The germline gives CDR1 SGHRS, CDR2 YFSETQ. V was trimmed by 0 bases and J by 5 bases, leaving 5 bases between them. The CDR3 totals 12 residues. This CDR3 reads CASSLASETQYF. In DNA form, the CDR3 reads TGCGCCAGCAGCTTGGCCTCCGAGACCCAGTACTTC.

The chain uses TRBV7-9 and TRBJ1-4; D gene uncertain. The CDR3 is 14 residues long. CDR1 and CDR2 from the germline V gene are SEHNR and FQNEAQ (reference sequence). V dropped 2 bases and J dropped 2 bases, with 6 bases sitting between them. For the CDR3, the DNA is TGTGCCAGCAGCTTATCTTCGACTAATGAAAAACTGTTTTTT. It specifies CASSLSSTNEKLFF.

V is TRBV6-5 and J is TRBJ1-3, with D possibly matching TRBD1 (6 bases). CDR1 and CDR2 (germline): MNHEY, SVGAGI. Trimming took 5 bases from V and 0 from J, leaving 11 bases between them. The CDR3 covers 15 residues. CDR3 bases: TGTGCCAGCAGTAGAACGGACAGCTCTGGAAACACCATATATTTT. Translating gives CASSRTDSSGNTIYF.

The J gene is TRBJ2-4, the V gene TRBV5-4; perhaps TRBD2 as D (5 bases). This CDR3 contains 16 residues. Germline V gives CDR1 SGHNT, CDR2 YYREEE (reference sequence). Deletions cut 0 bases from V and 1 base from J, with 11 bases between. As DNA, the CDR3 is TGTGCCAGCAGCTTGGGTGGAGAGGGCGCCAAAAACATTCAGTACTTC. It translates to CASSLGGEGAKNIQYF.

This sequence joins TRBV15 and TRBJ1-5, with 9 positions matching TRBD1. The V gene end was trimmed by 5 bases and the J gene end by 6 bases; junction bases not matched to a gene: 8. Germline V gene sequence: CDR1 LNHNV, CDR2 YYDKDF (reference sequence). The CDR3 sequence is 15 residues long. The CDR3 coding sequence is TGTGCCACCAGCGGCTCCCACAGGGGGCGTCAGCCCCAGCATTTT. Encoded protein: CATSGSHRGRQPQHF.

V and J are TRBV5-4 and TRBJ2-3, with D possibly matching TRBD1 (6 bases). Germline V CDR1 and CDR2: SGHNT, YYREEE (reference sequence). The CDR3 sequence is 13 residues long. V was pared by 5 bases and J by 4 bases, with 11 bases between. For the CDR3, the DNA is TGTGCCAGCAGTTCGACAGGAGCAGATACGCAGTATTTT. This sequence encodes CASSSTGADTQYF.

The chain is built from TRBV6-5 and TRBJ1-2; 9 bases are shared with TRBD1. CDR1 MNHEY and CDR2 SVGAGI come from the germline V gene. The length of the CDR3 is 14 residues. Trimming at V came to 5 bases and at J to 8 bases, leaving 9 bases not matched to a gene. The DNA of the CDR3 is TGTGCCAGCAGTCCCTCGGGACAGGGTTGGGGCTACACCTTC. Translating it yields CASSPSGQGWGYTF.

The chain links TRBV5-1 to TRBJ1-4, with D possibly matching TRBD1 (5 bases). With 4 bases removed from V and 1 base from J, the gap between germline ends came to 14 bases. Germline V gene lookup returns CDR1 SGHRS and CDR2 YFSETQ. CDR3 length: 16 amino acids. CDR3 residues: CASSQRTGGTNEKLFF. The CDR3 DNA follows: TGCGCCAGCAGCCAACGAACGGGGGGAACTAATGAAAAACTGTTTTTT.

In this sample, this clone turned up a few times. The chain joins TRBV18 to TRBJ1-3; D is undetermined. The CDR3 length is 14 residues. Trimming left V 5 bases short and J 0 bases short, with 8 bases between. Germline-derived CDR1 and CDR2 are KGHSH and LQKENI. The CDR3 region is CASSISRSGNTIYF. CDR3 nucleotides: TGTGCCAGCTCAATAAGCCGCTCTGGAAACACCATATATTTT.

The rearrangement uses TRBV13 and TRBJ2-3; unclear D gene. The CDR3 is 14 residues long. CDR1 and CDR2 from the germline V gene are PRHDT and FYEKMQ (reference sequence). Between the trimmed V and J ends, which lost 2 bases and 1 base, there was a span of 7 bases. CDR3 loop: CASSLSGGTDTQYF. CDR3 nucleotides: TGTGCCAGCAGCTTATCAGGTGGCACAGATACGCAGTATTTT.

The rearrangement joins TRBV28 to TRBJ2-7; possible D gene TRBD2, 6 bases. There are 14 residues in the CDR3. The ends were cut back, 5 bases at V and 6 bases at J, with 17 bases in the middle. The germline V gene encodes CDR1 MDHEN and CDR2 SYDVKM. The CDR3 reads CASSDQQLAFEQYV. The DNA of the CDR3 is TGTGCCAGCAGTGACCAACAACTAGCCTTCGAGCAGTACGTC.

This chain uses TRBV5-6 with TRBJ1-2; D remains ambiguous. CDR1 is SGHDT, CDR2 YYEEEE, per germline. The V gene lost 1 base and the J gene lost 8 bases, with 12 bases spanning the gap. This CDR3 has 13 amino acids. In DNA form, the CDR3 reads TGTGCCAGCAGCTTGTCGGGAATAGACGGCTACACCTTC. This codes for CASSLSGIDGYTF.

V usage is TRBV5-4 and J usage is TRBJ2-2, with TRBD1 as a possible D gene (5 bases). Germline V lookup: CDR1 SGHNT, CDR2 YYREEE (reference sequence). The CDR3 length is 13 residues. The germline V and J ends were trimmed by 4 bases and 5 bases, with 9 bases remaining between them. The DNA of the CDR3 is TGTGCCAGCAGCCCCAGGGTGACCGGGGAGCTGTTTTTT. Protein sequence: CASSPRVTGELFF. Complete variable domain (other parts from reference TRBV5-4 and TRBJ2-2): ETGVTQSPTHLIKTRGQQVTLRCSSQSGHNTVSWYQQALGQGPQFIFQYYREEENGRGNFPPRFSGLQFPNYSSELNVNALELDDSALYLCASSPRVTGELFFGEGSRLTVL.

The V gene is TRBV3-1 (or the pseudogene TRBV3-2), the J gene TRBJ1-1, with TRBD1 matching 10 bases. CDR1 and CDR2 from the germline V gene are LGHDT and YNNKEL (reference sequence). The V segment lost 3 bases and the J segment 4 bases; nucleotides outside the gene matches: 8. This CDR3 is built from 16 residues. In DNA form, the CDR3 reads TGTGCCAGCAGCCAGTCGCCGGGACAGGGGAGCACTGAAGCTTTCTTT. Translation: CASSQSPGQGSTEAFF.

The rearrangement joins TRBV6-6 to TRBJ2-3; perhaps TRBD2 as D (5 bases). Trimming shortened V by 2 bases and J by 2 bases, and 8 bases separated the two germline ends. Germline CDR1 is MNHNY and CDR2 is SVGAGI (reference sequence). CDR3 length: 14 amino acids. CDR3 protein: CASSYGLATDTQYF. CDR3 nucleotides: TGTGCCAGCAGTTACGGACTGGCCACAGATACGCAGTATTTT.

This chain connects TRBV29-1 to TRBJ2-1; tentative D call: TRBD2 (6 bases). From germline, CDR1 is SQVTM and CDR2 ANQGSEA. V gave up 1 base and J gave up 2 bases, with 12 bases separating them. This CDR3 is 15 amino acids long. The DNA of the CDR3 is TGCAGCGTTGAAGCAATCGGGGGTCCCTACAATGAGCAGTTCTTC. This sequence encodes CSVEAIGGPYNEQFF.

In DNA, the CDR3 is TGCGCCAGCAGCTTGGACGGGTACGAGCAGTACTTC. It yields the protein CASSLDGYEQYF. V and J are TRBV5-1 and TRBJ2-7; D remains unclear. This CDR3 spans 12 amino acids. The germline V gene has CDR1 SGHRS and CDR2 YFSETQ. The V and J ends lost 0 bases and 4 bases respectively, with 5 bases between them.

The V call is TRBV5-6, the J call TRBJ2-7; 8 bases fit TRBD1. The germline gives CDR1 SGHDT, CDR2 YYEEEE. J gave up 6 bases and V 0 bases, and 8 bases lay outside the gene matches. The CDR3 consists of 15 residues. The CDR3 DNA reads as TGTGCCAGCAGCTTGGCTAGGCAGGGGGCTGGCGAGCAGTACGTC. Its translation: CASSLARQGAGEQYV.

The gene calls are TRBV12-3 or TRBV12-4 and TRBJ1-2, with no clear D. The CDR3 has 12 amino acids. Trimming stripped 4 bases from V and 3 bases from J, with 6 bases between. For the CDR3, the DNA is TGTGCCAGCAGTTACACCGACTATGGCTACACCTTC. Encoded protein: CASSYTDYGYTF.

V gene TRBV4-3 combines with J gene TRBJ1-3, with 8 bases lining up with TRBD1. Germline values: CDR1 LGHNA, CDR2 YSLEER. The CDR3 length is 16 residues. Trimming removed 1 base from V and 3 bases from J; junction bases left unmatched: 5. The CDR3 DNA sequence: TGCGCCAGCAGCCAAGCGATCGGGACAGGTGGAAACACCATATATTTT. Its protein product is CASSQAIGTGGNTIYF.

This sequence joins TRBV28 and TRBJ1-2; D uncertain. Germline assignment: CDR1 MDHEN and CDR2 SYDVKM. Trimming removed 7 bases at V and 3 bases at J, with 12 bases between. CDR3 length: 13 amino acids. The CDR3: CASTLLGDYGYTF. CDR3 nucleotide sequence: TGTGCCAGCACCCTTCTGGGCGACTATGGCTACACCTTC.

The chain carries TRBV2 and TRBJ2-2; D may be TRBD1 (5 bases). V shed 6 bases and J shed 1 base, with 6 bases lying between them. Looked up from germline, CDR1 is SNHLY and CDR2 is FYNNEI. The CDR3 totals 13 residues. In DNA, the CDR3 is TGTGCCAGCAGGGGGCGGAACACCGGGGAGCTGTTTTTT. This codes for CASRGRNTGELFF.

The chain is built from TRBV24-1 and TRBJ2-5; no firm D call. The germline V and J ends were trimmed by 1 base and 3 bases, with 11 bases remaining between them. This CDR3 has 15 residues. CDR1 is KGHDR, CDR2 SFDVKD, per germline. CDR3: CATSDFSGNKETQYF. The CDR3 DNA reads TGTGCCACCAGTGATTTTTCTGGTAACAAAGAGACCCAGTACTTC.